This T cell receptor (beta chain) comes out of a study of radiotherapy plus CTLA-4 blockade in lung cancer. Study-level points and caveats: After treatment with radiotherapy plus ipilimumab, TCR clones that came from the tumor expanded in blood. The best prediction of response reportedly came from early blood T cell clone dynamics, with interferon-beta.

Sequencing was performed with immunoSEQ multiplex PCR; in TCRdb, only in-frame clones are kept and a portion is missing. This table holds about 87,000 clones, around 84% found once. Those patients who had chemo-refractory metastatic non-small-cell lung cancer were given focal radiation along with CTLA-4 blockade through ipilimumab. This CDR3 is built from 11 residues. Deletions cut 8 bases from V and 4 bases from J, with 8 bases between. Germline V gene sequence: CDR1 MNHEY, CDR2 SVGAGI. On this clone itself: Its matching antigen is unknown.

The chain links TRBV6-5 to TRBJ1-1; D remains unclear. The sample in question was peripheral blood, obtained from a patient treated with radiotherapy plus ipilimumab. The clonotype comes from a human donor with non-small cell lung cancer that progressed on radiotherapy plus ipilimumab. CDR3: CASVSFTEAFF. The CDR3 DNA reads TGTGCCAGCGTCAGTTTCACTGAAGCTTTCTTT.